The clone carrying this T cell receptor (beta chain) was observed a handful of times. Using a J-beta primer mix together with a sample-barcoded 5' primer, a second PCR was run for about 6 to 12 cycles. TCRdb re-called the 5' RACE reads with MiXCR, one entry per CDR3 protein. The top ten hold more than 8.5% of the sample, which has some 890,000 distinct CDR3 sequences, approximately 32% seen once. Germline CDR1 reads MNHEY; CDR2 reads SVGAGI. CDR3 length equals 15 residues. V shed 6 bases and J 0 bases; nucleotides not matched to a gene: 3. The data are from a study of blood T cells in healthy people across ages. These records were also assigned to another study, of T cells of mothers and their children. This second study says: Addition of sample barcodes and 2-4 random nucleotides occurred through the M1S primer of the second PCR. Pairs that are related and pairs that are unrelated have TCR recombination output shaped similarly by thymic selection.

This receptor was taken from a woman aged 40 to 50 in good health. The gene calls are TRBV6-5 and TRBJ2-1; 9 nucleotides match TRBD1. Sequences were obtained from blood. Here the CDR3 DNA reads TGTGCCAGCAGGGGGACAGGGAGCTCCTACAATGAGCAGTTCTTC. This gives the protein CASRGTGSSYNEQFF.